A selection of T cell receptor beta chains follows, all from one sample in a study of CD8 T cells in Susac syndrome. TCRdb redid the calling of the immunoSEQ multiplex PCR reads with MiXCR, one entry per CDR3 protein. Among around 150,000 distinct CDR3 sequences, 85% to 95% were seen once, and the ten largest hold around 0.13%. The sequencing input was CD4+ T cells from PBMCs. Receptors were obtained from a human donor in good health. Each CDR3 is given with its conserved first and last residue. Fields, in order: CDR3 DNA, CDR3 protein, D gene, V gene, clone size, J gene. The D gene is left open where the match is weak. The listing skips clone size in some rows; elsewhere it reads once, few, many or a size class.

TGTGCCAGCAGTTTAGCGGTAGGGCCGGGTGAAAAACTGTTTTTT | CASSLAVGPGEKLFF | . | TRBV12-3/TRBV12-4 | . | TRBJ1-4
TGTGCCAGCAATTCAGGACAGGGGGCCTATGGCTACACCTTC | CASNSGQGAYGYTF | TRBD1 | TRBV9 | . | TRBJ1-2
TGTGCCAGCCAGCGGGGCTCCTACGAGCAGTACTTC | CASQRGSYEQYF | TRBD2 | TRBV13 | . | TRBJ2-7
TGCAGCGGAGGGGGGACTAATGAAAAACTGTTTTTT | CSGGGTNEKLFF | . | TRBV20-1 | . | TRBJ1-4
TGTGCCACTAGACAGGACTACGAGCAGTACTTC | CATRQDYEQYF | . | TRBV10-3 | . | TRBJ2-7
TGCGCCAGCAGCCAAGTAAACTTAGTATACACAGATACGCAGTATTTT | CASSQVNLVYTDTQYF | . | TRBV4-1 | . | TRBJ2-3
TGCAGCGCCGAGGGGCAGAGGAACACTGAAGCTTTCTTT | CSAEGQRNTEAFF | . | TRBV29-1 | . | TRBJ1-1
TGTGCCAGCAGTGAAGGTCCGTACACCTTC | CASSEGPYTF | . | TRBV2 | . | TRBJ1-2
TGTGCCAGCAGCAGACAGCTTTTAGAAAAACTGTTTTTT | CASSRQLLEKLFF | . | TRBV21-1 | . | TRBJ1-4
TGTGCCAGCAGCCGGTCAAGCTCCTACAATGAGCAGTTCTTC | CASSRSSSYNEQFF | . | TRBV14 | . | TRBJ2-1
TGTGCCACCAGTGACGGGACTAGTCTAGAGACCCAGTACTTC | CATSDGTSLETQYF | TRBD2 | TRBV24-1 | . | TRBJ2-5
TGTGCCAGCAGCCAAGATCTCGGCCTTTACTTC | CASSQDLGLYF | . | TRBV3-1 | . | TRBJ2-7
TGTGCCAGCAGTTTTGGGGATCGGCCATCCACAGGGGGCTACACCTTC | CASSFGDRPSTGGYTF | . | TRBV27 | . | TRBJ1-2
TGTGCCAGCTCACCGCGAGGAGGCTCCGGGAACACTGAAGCTTTCTTT | CASSPRGGSGNTEAFF | . | TRBV18 | . | TRBJ1-1
TGTGCCAGCAGGCTAACAGGGGGCACCGGGGAGCTGTTTTTT | CASRLTGGTGELFF | TRBD1 | TRBV7-9 | . | TRBJ2-2
TGTGCCATCAGTCCTGACAGGGAGGCTGAAGCTTTCTTT | CAISPDREAEAFF | TRBD1 | TRBV10-3 | . | TRBJ1-1
TGTGCCAGCAGGGAGACTACGGAGACCCAGTACTTC | CASRETTETQYF | . | TRBV3-1 | . | TRBJ2-5
TGCAGCGTTGACCGGGGGCAGGGCGGAGGCGAGCAGTACTTC | CSVDRGQGGGEQYF | . | TRBV29-1 | . | TRBJ2-7
TGTGCCAGCAGTGATACTCGTGTTAACTATGGCTACACCTTC | CASSDTRVNYGYTF | . | TRBV6-1 | . | TRBJ1-2
TGTGCCAGCAGGGCCTTGGGCCGGGGGTCCGCAGATACGCAGTATTTT | CASRALGRGSADTQYF | . | TRBV12-3/TRBV12-4 | . | TRBJ2-3
TGTGCCAGCAGCTTATCATCCTCCTACGAGCAGTACTTC | CASSLSSSYEQYF | . | TRBV7-2 | . | TRBJ2-7
TGTGCCAGTTCCCGAAGGGCAGGCCTAGAAAAAGGGCAGCCCCAGCATTTT | CASSRRAGLEKGQPQHF | . | TRBV19 | . | TRBJ1-5
TGCAGTGCTAGGAGTCAGGGCAAATCTGGAAACACCATATATTTT | CSARSQGKSGNTIYF | . | TRBV20-1 | . | TRBJ1-3
TGTGCCAGCAGCTTAACCCGAGAGATCCTCCACTTT | CASSLTREILHF | . | TRBV7-8 | once | TRBJ1-6
TGTGCCAGCAGCCAGGGACAGGGACCCTACGAGCAGTACTTC | CASSQGQGPYEQYF | TRBD1 | TRBV14 | . | TRBJ2-7
TGTGCCAGCAGCTCTTTCGGAAACACCATATATTTT | CASSSFGNTIYF | . | TRBV5-4 | once | TRBJ1-3
TGTGCCAGCAGCTTAGGGGGGGGGCTCTACGAGCAGTACTTC | CASSLGGGLYEQYF | . | TRBV7-2 | . | TRBJ2-7
TGTGCCAGCAGAACCTCCTGGGGAGGGTACGATCAGCCCCAGCATTTT | CASRTSWGGYDQPQHF | . | TRBV5-5 | . | TRBJ1-5
TGTGCCACCAGCAGACAGGGAGGAACCGGGGAGCTGTTTTTT | CATSRQGGTGELFF | . | TRBV15 | . | TRBJ2-2
TGTGCCAGCTCACCTTTTCCGGGACAGGGGTTCGGGGAGCAGTACTTC | CASSPFPGQGFGEQYF | TRBD1 | TRBV18 | . | TRBJ2-7
TGTGCCAGCAGCCACCGAAGGGACACCCAAAGAGGGGAGACCCAGTACTTC | CASSHRRDTQRGETQYF | . | TRBV3-1 | . | TRBJ2-5
TGTGCCAGCAGCGTAGGAGGAGGGAGCACTGAAGCTTTCTTT | CASSVGGGSTEAFF | . | TRBV9 | . | TRBJ1-1
TGTGCCAGCGGAGGTAAGACCTACGAGCAGTACTTC | CASGGKTYEQYF | . | TRBV28 | . | TRBJ2-7
TGTGCCAGCAGCTCCACCGGACAGGGGGGAGGAAACACCATATATTTT | CASSSTGQGGGNTIYF | TRBD1 | TRBV27 | . | TRBJ1-3
TGCAGTGCTAAGGTTCGAATTCAAGAGACCCAGTACTTC | CSAKVRIQETQYF | . | TRBV20-1 | . | TRBJ2-5
TGTGCCAGCAGCTTAGCTGGGACAGGGAGTAGACAGCAGTACTTC | CASSLAGTGSRQQYF | TRBD1 | TRBV7-8 | . | TRBJ2-7
TGCGCCAGCAGCTTGAATACGGAGCAGCCCCAGCATTTT | CASSLNTEQPQHF | . | TRBV5-1 | . | TRBJ1-5
TGTGCCAGTAGTAACCCCGGTGTCGGGGACTCCTATAATTCACCCCTCCACTTT | CASSNPGVGDSYNSPLHF | . | TRBV19 | . | TRBJ1-6
TGCGCCAGCACTTGGGACTCTGGAAACACCATATATTTT | CASTWDSGNTIYF | . | TRBV10-2 | . | TRBJ1-3
TGCAGCGTTGCCTGGGACAGGGCGGGCAATGAGCAGTTCTTC | CSVAWDRAGNEQFF | TRBD1 | TRBV29-1 | . | TRBJ2-1
TGTGCCAGCAGCTTAAGCCGGGACTTCTCTGGAAACACCATATATTTT | CASSLSRDFSGNTIYF | . | TRBV13 | . | TRBJ1-3
TGTGCCAGCAGTGGGACAGGGGGCAGGGCTTTCTTT | CASSGTGGRAFF | TRBD1 | TRBV12-3/TRBV12-4 | . | TRBJ1-1
TGCAGCGGTGGGACAGGCGGGGGTAGCGGGACCCAGTACTTC | CSGGTGGGSGTQYF | . | TRBV29-1 | once | TRBJ2-5
TGTGCCAGCAGCCAAGGCCCTGGAAACACCATATATTTT | CASSQGPGNTIYF | . | TRBV3-1 | once | TRBJ1-3
TGTGCCAGCTGGAGTTCGCGACAGGGTAAGAGGGAGCAGTTCTTC | CASWSSRQGKREQFF | TRBD1 | TRBV6-2/TRBV6-3 | . | TRBJ2-1
TGTGCCAGCGGCGGGGGTGCCACAGATACGCAGTATTTT | CASGGGATDTQYF | TRBD2 | TRBV7-9 | . | TRBJ2-3
TGTGCCAGCAGCCCGGGACAGAACTATGGAAACACCATATATTTT | CASSPGQNYGNTIYF | TRBD1 | TRBV7-9 | once | TRBJ1-3
TGCGCCAGCAGCCCGGGACACGGACCCTACGAGCAGTACTTC | CASSPGHGPYEQYF | . | TRBV5-1 | . | TRBJ2-7
TGCGCCAGCAGCTTGGTGGGCATTGGCACCGGGGAGCTGTTTTTT | CASSLVGIGTGELFF | . | TRBV5-1 | . | TRBJ2-2
TGTGCCAGCAGTTACGCCCGACAGGGCACCGGGGAGCTGTTTTTT | CASSYARQGTGELFF | TRBD1 | TRBV6-5 | . | TRBJ2-2